This T cell receptor beta chain comes out of a study of T cells in Graves' hyperthyroidism and ophthalmopathy (dated by TCRdb to between 2017 and 2020). Background for the entire study: Peripheral blood was sampled at the time of initial diagnosis, prior to any treatment. TCR V-J signatures able to tell the groups apart were searched for in a discovery cohort of more than 90 patients, of whom more than 40 had Graves' ophthalmopathy and around 57 had stable Graves' hyperthyroidism. Whether ophthalmopathy could be predicted prospectively was tested in an independent validation cohort made up of under 20 hyperthyroidism patients plus 17 patients who later progressed to ophthalmopathy. The 100 or so discovery patients were randomly divided into training and test sets at a 7:3 ratio. Thyroid tissue and blood T-cell repertoires from six Graves' hyperthyroidism patients were also compared in the study. After blood sampling, hyperthyroidism patients were treated with methimazole at a starting dose of 30 mg daily, and ophthalmopathy patients were treated with high-dose intravenous methylprednisolone. According to the paper, TCR Vbeta CDR3 sequencing was carried out on about 140 peripheral blood samples, which came from under 50 ophthalmopathy, around 75 hyperthyroidism and roughly 17 progressor patients.

Details on this clonotype: Its antigen remains unidentified. Nothing much larger sits one base from this clone, and base qualities are not available.

Here is what the overall study found, with its caveats: In validation, the model predicted progression to ophthalmopathy a median of around six months before onset, with approximately 71% sensitivity and roughly 73% specificity. Ophthalmopathy was separated from stable hyperthyroidism by a 13 V-J signature model, with approximately 89% sensitivity and roughly 81% specificity obtained in cross-validation and 80%/75% obtained in testing. Most expanded thyroid clonotypes (frequency above 0.001) were also found in blood, which suggests that blood repertoires may mirror thyroid immune responses. No statistical method was used to fix the sample size in advance, and group allocation was not hidden from the investigators.

Between the V and J ends, shortened by 4 bases and 3 bases respectively, the junction contains 13 bases. From a lookup of the germline V gene (reference sequence), CDR1 and CDR2 are LNHDA and SQIVND. The CDR3 numbers 14 residues from cysteine through phenylalanine. The retained sequence is limited to the CDR3, 42 bases, with the frame set at the first base. The TCR beta CDR3 regions were amplified from RNA transcripts. The TCR CDR3 was subjected to a first round of RT-PCR using the HTBI primer set and the Qiagen OneStep RT-PCR kit. Libraries were constructed in a second round of multiplex PCR, after which size selection and purification were performed. Paired-end sequencing of the libraries was performed with 100 bp reads on an Illumina HiSeq2000. From the authors' description of their analysis: SOAPnuke was used to process the raw data, removing reads that contained adapters or uncalled bases, had a mean Phred below 15, or lacked an exact match to the constant primer or identifier. COPE v1.2.5 was used to merge high-quality paired reads, and clonotypes were defined as unique nucleotide sequences. MiTCR v1.1 was used to align the clonotypes against IMGT TRBV, TRBD and TRBJ reference segments. The analysis included only V-J combinations with a frequency above 0.0001, which together covered about 99% of the repertoires. A TCS score was defined as the ratio between F50 (clonal expansion) and ExV (chaos), using BLOSUM62-based TCRdist between CDR3 peptides within each V-J. Welch's t-statistics and random forest reduced around 550 V-J features to 10 to 15, which were used in a naive Bayes classifier (R e1071). In-frame beta chains were kept once TCRdb had trimmed the public reads at Q25 with fastp and called clones with MiXCR. Records with the same CDR3 protein are collapsed into one entry carrying the most frequent genes and DNA. These V and J calls originate from TCRdb's pipeline instead of the authors' own analysis. In this sample the table shows hundreds of thousands of distinct CDR3 sequences, roughly 20% of which occur a single time. The leading ten clones occupy 34% of the sample.

Ophthalmopathy patients had moderately to severely active disease, with a Clinical Activity Score of 3 or more, a NOSPECS grade of 4 or more, and a disease duration of less than 3 months. The study excluded patients with uncontrolled infections, other autoimmune diseases, pregnancy or lactation. Diagnoses relied on clinical symptoms, serum thyroxine and TRAb, thyroid ultrasound and orbital computed tomography. PBMCs were separated from under 11 ml of fresh peripheral blood using Ficoll-Paque density gradient centrifugation. Trizol reagent was used to extract total RNA, and RNA quality was then checked on an Agilent 2100 Bioanalyzer.

The chain uses TRBV19 and TRBJ2-7, with a tentative D gene TRBD1 over 6 matching bases. This clonotype was sampled from a man aged 25 to 45 with Graves' ophthalmopathy. Sequencing was performed on blood. The CDR3 has the sequence CASSTRQANYEQYF. The DNA is as follows: TGTGCCAGTAGTACTCGACAGGCCAACTACGAGCAGTACTTC.